A single T cell receptor (beta chain) is shown here with its context. The source of the sample is a study of blood T cell repertoires in COVID-19. Background on the study: Sites in the United States, Italy and Spain provided acute and convalescent COVID-19 samples.

Assay used: immunoSEQ multiplex PCR; TCRdb lists only in-frame clones, some missing. The table has 200,000 to 250,000 clones, approximately 80% seen once; the top ten hold 7.5% to 8%. Seattle-derived patients entered the study during active infection and were followed longitudinally. The V and J ends lost 5 bases and 6 bases respectively, with 10 bases between them. The CDR3 has 12 residues. Germline CDR1 MDHEN, CDR2 SYDVKM. V gene TRBV28 combines with J gene TRBJ1-2, with D possibly matching TRBD1 (5 bases). Material: peripheral blood. This receptor was obtained from an elderly woman with COVID-19, enrolled during active disease. CDR3 nucleotides: TGTGCCAGCAGTGTCCCGGGGGATGGCTACACCTTC. Translating gives CASSVPGDGYTF.